The TCR beta chain under discussion was sequenced for a study of T cell repertoires in cytomegalovirus infection. Overall study: The authors used CMV epitopes that were HLA-C-restricted (recently identified) and HLA-B-restricted (well studied). CMV infection plus the matching HLA type was flagged by public TCR beta signatures.

TCRdb ran MiXCR on the reads and lists one entry per CDR3 protein. The sample holds approximately 220,000 distinct CDR3 sequences, approximately 38% seen once. Germline CDR1 and CDR2: SNHLY and FYNNEI. Deletions cut 1 base from V and 5 bases from J, with 11 bases between. This CDR3 spans 14 amino acids. Study results and caveats: Cumulative frequency of public TCR beta families picked out carriers of CMV plus the relevant HLA.

Concerning this clonotype itself: Its target is not known.

The material sequenced was CD8+ T cells from cultured PBMCs, taken from culture after CMV antigen stimulation. This sequence was found in a human donor in good health (CMV status not recorded). Some clones in this sample may be carry-over from other donors' samples. J is TRBJ1-1 and V is TRBV2, with D unclear. In DNA, the CDR3 is TGTGCCAGCAGTGAAGACAAAACATATACTGAAGCTTTCTTT. Amino acids: CASSEDKTYTEAFF. Using reference TRBV2 and TRBJ1-1 for the parts outside the CDR3, the full variable domain is EPEVTQTPSHQVTQMGQEVILRCVPISNHLYFYWYRQILGQKVEFLVSFYNNEISEKSEIFDDQFSVERPDGSNFTLKIRSTKLEDSAMYFCASSEDKTYTEAFFGQGTRLTVV.